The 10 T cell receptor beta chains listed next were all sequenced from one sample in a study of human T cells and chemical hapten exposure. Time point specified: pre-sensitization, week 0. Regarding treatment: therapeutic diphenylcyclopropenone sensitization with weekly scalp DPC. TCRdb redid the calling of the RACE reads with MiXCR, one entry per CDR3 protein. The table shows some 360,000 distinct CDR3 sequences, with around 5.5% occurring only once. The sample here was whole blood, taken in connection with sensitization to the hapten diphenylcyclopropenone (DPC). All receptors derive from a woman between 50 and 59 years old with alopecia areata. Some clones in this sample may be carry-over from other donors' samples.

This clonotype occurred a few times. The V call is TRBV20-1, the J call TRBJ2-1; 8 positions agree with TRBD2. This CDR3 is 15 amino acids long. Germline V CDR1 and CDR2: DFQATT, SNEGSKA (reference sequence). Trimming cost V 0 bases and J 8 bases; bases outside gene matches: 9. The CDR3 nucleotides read TGCAGTGCTAGAGACGCGAGCGGGAGAGGCGATGAGCAGTTCTTC. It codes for CSARDASGRGDEQFF.

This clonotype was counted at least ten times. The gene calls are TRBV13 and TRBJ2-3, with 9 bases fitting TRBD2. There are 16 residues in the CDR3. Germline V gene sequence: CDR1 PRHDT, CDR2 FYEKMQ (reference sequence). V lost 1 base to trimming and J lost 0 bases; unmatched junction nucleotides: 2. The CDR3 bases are TGTGCCAGCAGCTTAGTGCTAGCGGGGAGCACAGATACGCAGTATTTT. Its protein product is CASSLVLAGSTDTQYF. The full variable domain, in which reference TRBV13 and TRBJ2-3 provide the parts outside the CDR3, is AAGVIQSPRHLIKEKRETATLKCYPIPRHDTVYWYQQGPGQDPQFLISFYEKMQSDKGSIPDRFSAQQFSDYHSELNMSSLELGDSALYFCASSLVLAGSTDTQYFGPGTRLTVL.

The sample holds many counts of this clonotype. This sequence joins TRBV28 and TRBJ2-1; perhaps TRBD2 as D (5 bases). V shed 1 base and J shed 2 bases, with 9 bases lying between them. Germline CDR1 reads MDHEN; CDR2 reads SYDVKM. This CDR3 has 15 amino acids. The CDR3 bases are TGTGCCAGCAGTTTATACGGGGAAACCTACAATGAGCAGTTCTTC. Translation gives CASSLYGETYNEQFF.

Here the CDR3 reads CASTLGSYGYTF. CDR3 bases: TGTGCCAGCACCCTGGGCAGCTATGGCTACACCTTC. The V call is TRBV12-3 or TRBV12-4, the J call TRBJ1-2; no clear D. This CDR3 spans 12 amino acids. With 7 bases removed from V and 4 bases from J, the gap between germline ends came to 10 bases.

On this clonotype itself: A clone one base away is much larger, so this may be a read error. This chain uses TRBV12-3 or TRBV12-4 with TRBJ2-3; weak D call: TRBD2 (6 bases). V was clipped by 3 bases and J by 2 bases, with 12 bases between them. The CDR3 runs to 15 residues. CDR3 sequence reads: CASSFAGSHTDTQYF. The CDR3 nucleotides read TGTGCCAGCAGTTTCGCCGGGAGTCACACAGATACGCAGTATTTT.

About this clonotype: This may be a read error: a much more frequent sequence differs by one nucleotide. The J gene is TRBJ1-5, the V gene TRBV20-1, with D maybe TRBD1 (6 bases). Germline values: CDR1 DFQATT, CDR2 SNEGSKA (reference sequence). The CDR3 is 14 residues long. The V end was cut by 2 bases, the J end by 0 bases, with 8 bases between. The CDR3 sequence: CSARRGNSNQPQHF. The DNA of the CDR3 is TGCAGTGCTAGAAGGGGGAATAGCAATCAGCCCCAGCATTTT.

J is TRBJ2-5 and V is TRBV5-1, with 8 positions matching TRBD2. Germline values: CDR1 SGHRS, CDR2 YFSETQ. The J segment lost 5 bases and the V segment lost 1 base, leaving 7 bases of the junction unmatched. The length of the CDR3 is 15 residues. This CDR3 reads CASSLREGPEETQYF. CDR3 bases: TGCGCCAGCAGCTTGCGGGAGGGCCCGGAGGAGACCCAGTACTTC.

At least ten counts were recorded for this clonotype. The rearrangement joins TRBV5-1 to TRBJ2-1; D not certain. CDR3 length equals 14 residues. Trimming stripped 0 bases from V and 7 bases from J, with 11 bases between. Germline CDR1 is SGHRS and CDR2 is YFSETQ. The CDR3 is CASSLASRQNEQFF. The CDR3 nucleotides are TGCGCCAGCAGCTTGGCGAGCCGCCAGAATGAGCAGTTCTTC. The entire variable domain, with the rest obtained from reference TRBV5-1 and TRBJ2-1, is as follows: KAGVTQTPRYLIKTRGQQVTLSCSPISGHRSVSWYQQTPGQGLQFLFEYFSETQRNKGNFPGRFSGRQFSNSRSEMNVSTLELGDSALYLCASSLASRQNEQFFGPGTRLTVL.

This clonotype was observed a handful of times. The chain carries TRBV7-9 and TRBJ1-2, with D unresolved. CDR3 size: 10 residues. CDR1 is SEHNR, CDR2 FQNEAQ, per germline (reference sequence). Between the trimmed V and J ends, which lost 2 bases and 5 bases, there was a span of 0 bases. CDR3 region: CASSLYGYTF. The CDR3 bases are TGTGCCAGCAGCTTATATGGCTACACCTTC.

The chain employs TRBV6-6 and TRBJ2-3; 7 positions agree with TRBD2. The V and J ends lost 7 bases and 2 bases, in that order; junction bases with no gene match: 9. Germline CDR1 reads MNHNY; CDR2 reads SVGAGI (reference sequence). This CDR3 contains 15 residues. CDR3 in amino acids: CASIVAGRDTDTQYF. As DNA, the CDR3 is TGTGCCAGCATTGTAGCGGGTCGCGACACAGATACGCAGTATTTT.